The rows below give T cell receptor beta chains drawn from one sample of a study of T cell repertoires in cytomegalovirus infection. Their antigens remain unidentified. In TCRdb, the reads were re-called with MiXCR into one record per CDR3 protein. The sample holds 20,000 to 25,000 distinct CDR3 sequences, roughly two fifths seen once. Sequenced material: CD8+ T cells from cultured PBMCs, taken from culture after CMV antigen stimulation. These receptors were collected from a human donor in good health (CMV status not recorded). Some clones in this sample may be carry-over from other donors' samples. Both conserved end residues are part of each CDR3. Fields, in order: clone size, V gene, J gene, D gene, CDR3 protein, CDR3 DNA. The D gene is left open where the match is weak. The size of a clone is reported for some rows only, either as once, few or many, or as a class for expanded clones.

few	TRBV7-3	TRBJ2-5	TRBD2	CASSSGLAGALGQETQYF	TGTGCCAGCAGCTCGGGACTAGCGGGGGCTCTTGGCCAAGAGACCCAGTACTTC
NA	TRBV7-8	TRBJ2-1	TRBD2	CASSPRGREGLYNEQFF	TGTGCCAGCAGCCCTCGAGGGCGGGAGGGCCTCTACAATGAGCAGTTCTTC
NA	TRBV30	TRBJ1-1	NA	CAWSARGPEAFF	TGTGCCTGGAGTGCGAGGGGACCTGAAGCTTTCTTT
NA	TRBV5-4	TRBJ2-1	NA	CASSPGLGDVGNEQFF	TGTGCCAGCAGCCCGGGTCTGGGGGACGTTGGGAATGAGCAGTTCTTC
NA	TRBV25-1	TRBJ2-7	NA	CASSENGADWYF	TGTGCCAGCAGTGAGAACGGGGCAGATTGGTACTTC
NA	TRBV12-3/TRBV12-4	TRBJ2-1	NA	CASSLGGPPYNEQFF	TGTGCCAGCAGTCTAGGAGGTCCCCCCTACAATGAGCAGTTCTTC
NA	TRBV12-3/TRBV12-4	TRBJ1-5	NA	CASSPVRDTLPDQPQHF	TGTGCCAGCAGTCCCGTCCGGGACACTCTACCCGATCAGCCCCAGCATTTT
few	TRBV7-8	TRBJ1-5	NA	CASIPGRGLSNQPQHF	TGTGCCAGCATCCCCGGCAGGGGCCTAAGCAATCAGCCCCAGCATTTT
once	TRBV18	TRBJ2-3	NA	CASSPTSGQSTDTQYF	TGTGCCAGCTCACCAACCAGCGGGCAGAGCACAGATACGCAGTATTTT
NA	TRBV9	TRBJ2-5	TRBD1	CASSPPDRGETQYF	TGTGCCAGCAGCCCCCCGGACAGGGGGGAGACCCAGTACTTC
many	TRBV27	TRBJ2-5	NA	CASSPIDRYQETQYF	TGTGCCAGCAGTCCTATTGACAGGTACCAAGAGACCCAGTACTTC
NA	TRBV20-1	TRBJ2-3	NA	CSAEGEATDTQYF	TGCAGTGCGGAGGGGGAGGCGACAGATACGCAGTATTTT
NA	TRBV28	TRBJ2-2	NA	CASSKLQGTGTGELFF	TGTGCCAGCAGTAAATTACAGGGAACGGGGACCGGGGAGCTGTTTTTT
few	TRBV6-5	TRBJ1-5	NA	CASSLTGNQPQHF	TGTGCCAGCAGTCTTACAGGCAATCAGCCCCAGCATTTT
NA	TRBV24-1	TRBJ2-2	NA	CATSRQGGGELFF	TGTGCCACCAGCCGACAGGGAGGCGGGGAGCTGTTTTTT
NA	TRBV11-2	TRBJ2-7	NA	CASSLDLSKKTYEQYF	TGTGCCAGCAGCTTAGATCTATCGAAAAAAACCTACGAGCAGTACTTC
NA	TRBV4-3	TRBJ2-1	TRBD2	CASSPKWGRESSVSSYNEQFF	TGCGCCAGCAGCCCCAAGTGGGGGAGGGAGTCCAGCGTAAGCTCCTACAATGAGCAGTTCTTC
once	TRBV7-3	TRBJ2-1	TRBD2	CASSSGREGEQFF	TGTGCCAGCAGCTCAGGACGGGAGGGTGAGCAGTTCTTC
NA	TRBV6-5	TRBJ1-2	TRBD1	CASRSTGRAYGYTF	TGTGCCAGCAGGTCGACAGGGAGGGCGTATGGCTACACCTTC
few	TRBV28	TRBJ1-1	NA	CASSLVSPGTEAFF	TGTGCCAGCAGTTTAGTCAGCCCGGGCACTGAAGCTTTCTTT
few	TRBV7-8	TRBJ2-3	NA	CASSLITGSSTDTQYF	TGTGCCAGCAGCTTAATAACGGGTTCTAGCACAGATACGCAGTATTTT
once	TRBV7-9	TRBJ1-3	NA	CASSSLGNTIYF	TGTGCCAGCAGCTCCCTCGGGAACACCATATATTTT
NA	TRBV20-1	TRBJ1-1	TRBD1	CSARRTGGAFF	TGCAGTGCCAGAAGGACAGGGGGAGCTTTCTTT
few	TRBV28	TRBJ1-1	NA	CAGGDGARTEAFF	TGTGCCGGCGGTGACGGGGCACGGACTGAAGCTTTCTTT
NA	TRBV7-2	TRBJ2-3	NA	CASSLGTGRDTQYF	TGTGCCAGCAGCTTAGGAACAGGGCGGGATACGCAGTATTTT
NA	TRBV27	TRBJ1-2	TRBD1	CASSPGTGFGGYTF	TGTGCCAGCAGTCCAGGGACAGGCTTTGGTGGCTACACCTTC
many	TRBV7-8	TRBJ1-6	TRBD1	CASSSDGTGSSYNSPLHF	TGTGCCAGCAGCTCCGACGGGACAGGGAGCTCCTATAATTCACCCCTCCACTTT
NA	TRBV3-1	TRBJ1-6	TRBD1	CASSSRPTGGGSPLHF	TGTGCCAGCAGCTCAAGGCCGACAGGGGGTGGTTCACCCCTCCACTTT
NA	TRBV7-2	TRBJ2-1	NA	CASTPTTNEQFF	TGTGCCAGCACGCCCACTACAAACGAGCAGTTCTTC
few	TRBV11-2	TRBJ2-2	NA	CASSLDPTVTSNTGELFF	TGTGCCAGCAGCTTAGACCCGACGGTTACTTCGAACACCGGGGAGCTGTTTTTT
NA	TRBV25-1	TRBJ1-5	NA	CASSEGGVGNQPQHF	TGTGCCAGCAGTGAGGGGGGCGTCGGCAATCAGCCCCAGCATTTT
few	TRBV7-3	TRBJ2-3	TRBD2	CASSPTSGGANTQYF	TGTGCCAGCAGCCCGACTAGCGGGGGGGCGAATACGCAGTATTTT
NA	TRBV19	TRBJ2-5	NA	CAGSPQETQYF	TGTGCCGGTAGTCCCCAAGAGACCCAGTACTTC
NA	TRBV12-3/TRBV12-4	TRBJ1-6	NA	CASDTGLGSPLHF	TGTGCCAGCGACACAGGCTTGGGTTCACCCCTCCACTTT
NA	TRBV7-9	TRBJ2-3	NA	CASSRRNRPTDTQYF	TGTGCCAGCAGCCGTCGAAACAGGCCCACAGATACGCAGTATTTT
once	TRBV2	TRBJ1-3	NA	CASSVPTGSGNTIYF	TGTGCCAGCAGCGTCCCAACAGGGTCTGGAAACACCATATATTTT
NA	TRBV24-1	TRBJ2-3	NA	CATSATDKEKGTQYF	TGTGCCACCAGTGCCACGGACAAGGAAAAAGGTACGCAGTATTTT
few	TRBV2	TRBJ2-3	NA	CASSEARVNTDTQYF	TGTGCCAGCAGTGAAGCGCGGGTGAACACAGATACGCAGTATTTT
NA	TRBV7-6	TRBJ2-5	NA	CASRTLGTHGETQYF	TGTGCCAGCAGGACCCTCGGGACACACGGAGAGACCCAGTACTTC